This T cell receptor (beta chain) is from a study of T cell changes during pregnancy in multiple sclerosis. Some clones are missing from TCRdb's copy, which holds only in-frame ones; the method was immunoSEQ multiplex PCR. The sample contains roughly 58,000 clones, 94% of which appear only once. The germline V gene encodes CDR1 MNHEY and CDR2 SVGAGI. The CDR3 has 14 residues. Trimming removed 4 bases at V and 4 bases at J, with 13 bases between. Source: CD8+ T cells from peripheral blood mononuclear cells, taken in the third trimester of pregnancy. The clonotype originates from a female donor with multiple sclerosis, enrolled in a pregnancy study. The J gene is TRBJ1-1, the V gene TRBV6-5; no clear D. The CDR3 protein is CASSSRIEGTEAFF. DNA of the CDR3: TGTGCCAGCAGTTCGAGGATAGAAGGCACTGAAGCTTTCTTT.